This is a list of T cell receptor beta chains from one sample in a study of shared clonotypes between healthy human individuals. The assay was immunoSEQ multiplex PCR, and TCRdb's table has in-frame clones only and misses some. The profile shows roughly 660,000 clones, 90% of them singletons. The specimen sequenced was memory CD8+ T cells from PBMCs. The receptors originated from a man aged 18 to 30 in good health. Some clones in this sample may be carry-over from other donors' samples. Both conserved end residues are trimmed from each CDR3. A D gene is named only where the DNA matches it firmly.

>TRBJ1-5|TRBD1|TRBV15
ATSRDRQGDYQPQH
>TRBJ1-1|.|TRBV7-2
ASSLGGALTEAF
>TRBJ1-2|.|TRBV7-9
ASSGRTDPNYGYT
>TRBJ2-7|TRBD1|TRBV5-6
ASSPTGGYEQY
>TRBJ1-1|.|TRBV9
ASSVQGNTEAF
>TRBJ1-3|.|TRBV13
ASSLGLKGGNTIY
>TRBJ2-5|TRBD2|TRBV15
ATSRDLGFGTRETQY
>TRBJ2-7|TRBD2|TRBV11-2
ASSLAAGESYEQY
>TRBJ2-7|.|TRBV4-1
ASSQTTNRATYEQY
>TRBJ2-1|TRBD2|TRBV15
ATSSTSGGLISYNEQF
>TRBJ1-2|.|TRBV30
AWSVPFRATGYT
>TRBJ1-1|.|TRBV19
ASSIYGGTPNTEAF
>TRBJ2-7|TRBD2|TRBV28
ASSPQRDPYEQY
>TRBJ2-2|TRBD2|TRBV7-8
ASSLEVAGAGELF
>TRBJ2-7|.|TRBV18
ASSPTGARTPYEQY
>TRBJ1-2|TRBD1|TRBV11-2
ASSLDPGQPLGNYGYT
>TRBJ2-1|TRBD2|TRBV15
ATSRERLAARGDEQF
>TRBJ2-7|TRBD2|TRBV7-6
ASSLAFSGSSPVYEQY
>TRBJ1-1|.|TRBV27
ASRWYGGTEAF
>TRBJ2-7|.|TRBV6-1
ASRGRDGSYEQY
>TRBJ1-1|TRBD1|TRBV28
ASSLLLGTGTIPEAF
>TRBJ2-3|TRBD2|TRBV27
ASSLLPSGSPDTQY
>TRBJ2-7|.|TRBV29-1
SVSGQSYEQY
>TRBJ1-5|TRBD1|TRBV28
ASSLLPQGASQPQH
>TRBJ2-5|TRBD2|TRBV5-1
ASSFGGRAEETQY
>TRBJ2-1|.|TRBV28
ASSLYRGYNEQF
>TRBJ2-1|TRBD2|TRBV5-1
ASSPLTLAGVNEQF
>TRBJ1-5|.|TRBV7-9
ASSLDGYSNQPQH
>TRBJ2-7|.|TRBV28
ASSLGPGGTYEQY
>TRBJ1-4|.|TRBV27
ASSLRPGDNEKLF
>TRBJ2-5|TRBD1|TRBV14
ASSQDQDREETQY
>TRBJ2-2|TRBD2|TRBV5-6
ASSLGLAGFTGELF
>TRBJ2-1|TRBD2|TRBV9
ASSVGREISYNEQF
>TRBJ2-7|.|TRBV27
ASSLGRAPGREQY
>TRBJ2-3|TRBD2|TRBV7-2
ASSSTSGIADTQY
>TRBJ1-1|.|TRBV5-1
ASSSITMNTEAF
>TRBJ2-3|.|TRBV7-6
ASSAGSGTTDTQY
>TRBJ2-5|TRBD1|TRBV27
ASSSLGGEETQY
>TRBJ2-1|.|TRBV5-1
ASSLGAAVYNEQF
>TRBJ1-1|.|TRBV28
ASSLPPANTEAF
>TRBJ2-7|TRBD1|TRBV13
ASSEDRDLYEQY
>TRBJ2-7|TRBD1|TRBV15
ATSRPPQGNYEQY
>TRBJ2-1|TRBD2|TRBV5-1
ASTARESYNEQF
>TRBJ1-5|.|TRBV7-9
ASSPLSGPLGPQH
>TRBJ1-2|TRBD1|TRBV6-6
ASSYEGQSYGYT
>TRBJ1-1|.|TRBV7-9
ASGGGDLNTEAF
>TRBJ2-1|TRBD2|TRBV27
ASSSLAVYNEQF
>TRBJ2-1|.|TRBV9
ASSVGGGYDEQF
>TRBJ2-7|TRBD1|TRBV4-2
ASSPPGTGGYEQY
>TRBJ2-1|TRBD2|TRBV7-3
ASSLSAGGHNEQF
>TRBJ2-7|.|TRBV10-1
ASSEFRGYEQY
>TRBJ2-5|TRBD2|TRBV15
ATSRTSGKETQY
>TRBJ1-4|TRBD1|TRBV28
ASSGTGDEKLF